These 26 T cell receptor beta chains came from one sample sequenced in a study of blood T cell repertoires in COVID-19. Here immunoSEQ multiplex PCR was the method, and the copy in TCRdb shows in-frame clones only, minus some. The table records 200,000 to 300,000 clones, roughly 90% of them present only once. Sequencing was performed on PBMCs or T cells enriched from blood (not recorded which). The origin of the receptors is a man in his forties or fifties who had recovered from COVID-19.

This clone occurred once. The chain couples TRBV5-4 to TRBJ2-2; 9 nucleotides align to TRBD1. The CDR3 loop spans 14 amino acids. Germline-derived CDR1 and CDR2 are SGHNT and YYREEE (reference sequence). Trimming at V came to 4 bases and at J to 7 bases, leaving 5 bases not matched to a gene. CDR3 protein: CASSGTGGNGELFF. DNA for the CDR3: TGTGCCAGCAGCGGAACAGGGGGCAACGGGGAGCTGTTTTTT.

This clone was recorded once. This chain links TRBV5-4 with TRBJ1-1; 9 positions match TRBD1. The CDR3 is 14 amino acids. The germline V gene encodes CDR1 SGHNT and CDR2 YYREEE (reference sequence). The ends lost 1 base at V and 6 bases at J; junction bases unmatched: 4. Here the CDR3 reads CASSLRDRAPEAFF. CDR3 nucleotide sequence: TGTGCCAGCAGCTTGAGGGACAGGGCGCCTGAAGCTTTCTTT.

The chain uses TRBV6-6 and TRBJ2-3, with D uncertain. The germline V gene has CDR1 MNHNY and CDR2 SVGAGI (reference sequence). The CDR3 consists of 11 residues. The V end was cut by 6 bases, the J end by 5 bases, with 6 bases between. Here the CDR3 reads CASSRRDTQYF. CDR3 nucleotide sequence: TGTGCCAGCAGCCGACGAGATACGCAGTATTTT.

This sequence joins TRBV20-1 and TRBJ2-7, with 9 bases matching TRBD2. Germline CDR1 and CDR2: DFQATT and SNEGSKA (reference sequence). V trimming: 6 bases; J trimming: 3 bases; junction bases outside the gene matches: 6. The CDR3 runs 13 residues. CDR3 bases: TGCAGTGCCAGTTTTAGCGGGAGCTACGAGCAGTACTTC. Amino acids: CSASFSGSYEQYF.

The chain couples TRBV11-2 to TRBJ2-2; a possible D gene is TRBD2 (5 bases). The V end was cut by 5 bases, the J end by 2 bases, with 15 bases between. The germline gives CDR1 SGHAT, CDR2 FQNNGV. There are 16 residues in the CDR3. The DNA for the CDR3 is TGTGCCAGCAGCCCCCGGGGTGGAACTAACACCGGGGAGCTGTTTTTT. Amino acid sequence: CASSPRGGTNTGELFF.

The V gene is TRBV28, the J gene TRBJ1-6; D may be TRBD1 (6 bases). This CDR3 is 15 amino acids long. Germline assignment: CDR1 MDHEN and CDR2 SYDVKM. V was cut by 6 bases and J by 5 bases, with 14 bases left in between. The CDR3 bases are TGTGCCAGCAGAGAGGGACAAATTAATAATTCACCCCTCCACTTT. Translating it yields CASREGQINNSPLHF.

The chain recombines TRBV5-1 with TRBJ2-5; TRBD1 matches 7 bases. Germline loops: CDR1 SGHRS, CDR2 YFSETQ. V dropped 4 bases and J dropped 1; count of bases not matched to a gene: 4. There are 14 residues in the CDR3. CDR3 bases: TGCGCCAGCAGCCAAAACAGGGGCCAAGAGACCCAGTACTTC. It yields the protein CASSQNRGQETQYF.

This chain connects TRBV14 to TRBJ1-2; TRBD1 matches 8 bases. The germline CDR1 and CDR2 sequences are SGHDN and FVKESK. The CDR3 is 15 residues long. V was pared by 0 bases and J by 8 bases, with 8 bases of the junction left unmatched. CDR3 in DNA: TGTGCCAGCAGCCAAGATTGGGGCAGGGGGCAAGGCTACACCTTC. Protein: CASSQDWGRGQGYTF.

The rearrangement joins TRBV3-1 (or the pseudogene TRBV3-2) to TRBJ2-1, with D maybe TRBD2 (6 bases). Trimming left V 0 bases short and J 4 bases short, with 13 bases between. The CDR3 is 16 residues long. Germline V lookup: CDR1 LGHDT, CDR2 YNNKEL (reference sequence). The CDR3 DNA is TGTGCCAGCAGCCAAGATGGGGCTAGCGCGTACAATGAGCAGTTCTTC. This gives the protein CASSQDGASAYNEQFF.

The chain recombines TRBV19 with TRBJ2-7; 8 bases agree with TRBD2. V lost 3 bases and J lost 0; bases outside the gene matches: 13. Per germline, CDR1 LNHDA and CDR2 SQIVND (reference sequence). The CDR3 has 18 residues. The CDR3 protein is CASSIQRRTSGASYEQYF. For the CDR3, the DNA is TGTGCCAGTAGTATTCAGCGACGAACTAGCGGAGCCTCCTACGAGCAGTACTTC.

The DNA for the CDR3 is TGCGCCAGCAGCCAAGATCATGCCAGGAATTCACCCCTCCACTTT. It encodes CASSQDHARNSPLHF. This chain uses TRBV4-3 with TRBJ1-6; D ambiguous. The CDR3 is 15 residues long. Germline V lookup: CDR1 LGHNA, CDR2 YSLEER. V lost 0 bases, J lost 7 bases, and 10 bases lay in between.

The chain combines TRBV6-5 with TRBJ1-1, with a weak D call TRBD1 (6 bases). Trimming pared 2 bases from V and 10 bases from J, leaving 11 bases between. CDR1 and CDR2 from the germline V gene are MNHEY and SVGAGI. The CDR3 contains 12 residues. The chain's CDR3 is CASSYPGGAAFF. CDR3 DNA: TGTGCCAGCAGTTACCCGGGGGGGGCAGCTTTCTTT.

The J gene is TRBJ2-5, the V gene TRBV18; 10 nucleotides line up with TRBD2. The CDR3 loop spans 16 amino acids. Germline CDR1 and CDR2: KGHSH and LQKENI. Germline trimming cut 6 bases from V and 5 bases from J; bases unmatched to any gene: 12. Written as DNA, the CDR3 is TGTGCCAGCTCTCGAAATCCTGGACTAGCGGAGGAGACCCAGTACTTC. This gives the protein CASSRNPGLAEETQYF.

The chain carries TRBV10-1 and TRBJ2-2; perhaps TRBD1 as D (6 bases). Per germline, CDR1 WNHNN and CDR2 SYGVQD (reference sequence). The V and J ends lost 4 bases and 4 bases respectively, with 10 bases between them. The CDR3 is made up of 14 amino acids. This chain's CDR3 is CASSGHRATGELFF. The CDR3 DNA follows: TGCGCCAGCAGTGGTCACAGGGCCACCGGGGAGCTGTTTTTT.

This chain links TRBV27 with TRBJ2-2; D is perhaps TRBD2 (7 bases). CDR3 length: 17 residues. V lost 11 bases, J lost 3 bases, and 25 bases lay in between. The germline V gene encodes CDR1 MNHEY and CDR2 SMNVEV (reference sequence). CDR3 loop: CARSRGSGGKHTGELFF. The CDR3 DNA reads TGTGCCCGAAGTAGGGGGTCCGGGGGGAAACACACCGGGGAGCTGTTTTTT.

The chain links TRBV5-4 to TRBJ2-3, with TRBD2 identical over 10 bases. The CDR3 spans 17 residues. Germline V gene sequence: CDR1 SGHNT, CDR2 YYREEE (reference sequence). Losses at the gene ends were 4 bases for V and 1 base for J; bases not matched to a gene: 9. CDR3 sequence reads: CASSRRLAGVRTDTQYF. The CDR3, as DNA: TGTGCCAGCAGCCGGAGGCTAGCGGGGGTGCGCACAGATACGCAGTATTTT.

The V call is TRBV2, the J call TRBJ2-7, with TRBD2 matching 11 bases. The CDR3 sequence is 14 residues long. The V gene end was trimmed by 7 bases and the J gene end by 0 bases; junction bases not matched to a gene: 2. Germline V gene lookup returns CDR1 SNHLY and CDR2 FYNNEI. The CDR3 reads CASNGLAGSYEQYF. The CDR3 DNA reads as TGTGCCAGCAACGGACTAGCGGGCTCCTACGAGCAGTACTTC.

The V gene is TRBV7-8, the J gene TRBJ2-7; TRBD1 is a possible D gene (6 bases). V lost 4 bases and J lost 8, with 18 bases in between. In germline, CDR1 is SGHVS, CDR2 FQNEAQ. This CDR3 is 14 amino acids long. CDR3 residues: CASSSGTNPTKQYF. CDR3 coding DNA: TGTGCCAGCAGCTCCGGGACAAACCCTACGAAGCAGTACTTC.

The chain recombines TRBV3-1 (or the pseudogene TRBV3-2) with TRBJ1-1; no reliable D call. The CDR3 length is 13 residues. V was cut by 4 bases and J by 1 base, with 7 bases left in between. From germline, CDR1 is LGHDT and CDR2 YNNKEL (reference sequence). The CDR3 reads CASSLTTNTEAFF. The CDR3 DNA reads TGTGCCAGCAGCCTTACAACGAACACTGAAGCTTTCTTT.

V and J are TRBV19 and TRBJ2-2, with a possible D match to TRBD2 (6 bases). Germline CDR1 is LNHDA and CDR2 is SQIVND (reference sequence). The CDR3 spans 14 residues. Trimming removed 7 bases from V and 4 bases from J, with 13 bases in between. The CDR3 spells CASKTRGSTGELFF. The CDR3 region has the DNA TGTGCCAGTAAGACTAGGGGAAGCACCGGGGAGCTGTTTTTT.

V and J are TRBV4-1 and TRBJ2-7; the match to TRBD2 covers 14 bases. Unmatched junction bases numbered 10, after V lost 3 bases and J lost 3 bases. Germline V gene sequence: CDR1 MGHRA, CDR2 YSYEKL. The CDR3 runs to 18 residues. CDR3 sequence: CASSHGTSGGRLLYEQYF. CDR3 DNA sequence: TGCGCCAGCAGCCACGGGACTAGCGGGGGCCGATTACTCTACGAGCAGTACTTC.

CDR3 in amino acids: CASSQDRNRVGEQYF. CDR3 bases: TGTGCCAGCAGCCAAGATCGCAACAGGGTGGGGGAGCAGTACTTC. The rearrangement links TRBV14 to TRBJ2-7; possible D gene TRBD1, 6 bases. The CDR3 runs to 15 residues. The V end was cut by 0 bases, the J end by 7 bases, with 16 bases between. The germline V gene encodes CDR1 SGHDN and CDR2 FVKESK.

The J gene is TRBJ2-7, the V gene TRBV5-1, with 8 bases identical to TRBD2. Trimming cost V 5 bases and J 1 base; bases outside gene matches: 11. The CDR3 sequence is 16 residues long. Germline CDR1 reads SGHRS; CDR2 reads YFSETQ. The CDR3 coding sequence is TGCGCCAGCAGTCAAGCCGGGACTAGGGTGTCCTACGAGCAGTACTTC. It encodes CASSQAGTRVSYEQYF.

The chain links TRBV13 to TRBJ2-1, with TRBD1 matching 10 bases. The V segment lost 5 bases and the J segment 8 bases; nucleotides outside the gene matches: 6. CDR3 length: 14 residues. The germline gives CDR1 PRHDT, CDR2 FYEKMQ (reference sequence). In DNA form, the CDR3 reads TGTGCCAGCAGCCAGGGACAGGGGTTGTATGAGCAGTTCTTC. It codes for CASSQGQGLYEQFF.

This CDR3 reads CASSLQGAYEQYF. CDR3 DNA: TGTGCCAGCAGCTTACAGGGGGCTTACGAGCAGTACTTC. The chain is built from TRBV7-9 and TRBJ2-7; the match to TRBD1 covers 8 bases. CDR1 and CDR2 (germline): SEHNR, FQNEAQ (reference sequence). Losses at the gene ends were 2 bases for V and 4 bases for J; bases not matched to a gene: 1. There are 13 residues in the CDR3.

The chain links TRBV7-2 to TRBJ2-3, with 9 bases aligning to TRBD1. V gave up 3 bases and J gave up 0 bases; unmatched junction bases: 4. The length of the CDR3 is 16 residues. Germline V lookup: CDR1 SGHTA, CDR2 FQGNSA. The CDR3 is CASSFTGGSSTDTQYF. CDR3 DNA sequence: TGTGCCAGCAGCTTTACAGGGGGCTCTAGCACAGATACGCAGTATTTT.